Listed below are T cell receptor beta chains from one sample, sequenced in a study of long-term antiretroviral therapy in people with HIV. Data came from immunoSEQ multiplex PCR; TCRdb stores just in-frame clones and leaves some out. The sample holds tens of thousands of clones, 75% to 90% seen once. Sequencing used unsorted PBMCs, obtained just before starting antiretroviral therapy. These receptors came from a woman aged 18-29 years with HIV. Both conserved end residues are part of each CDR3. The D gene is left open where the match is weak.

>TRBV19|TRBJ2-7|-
TGTGCCAGTAGTTGGGGGTTGGAGCAGTACTTC
CASSWGLEQYF
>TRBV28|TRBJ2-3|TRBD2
TGTGCCAACGGCCCCGGGACTAGTACAGATACGCAGTATTTT
CANGPGTSTDTQYF
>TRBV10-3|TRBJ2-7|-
TGTGCCATCAGTGGATCCGACAGCTCCTACGAGCAGTACTTC
CAISGSDSSYEQYF
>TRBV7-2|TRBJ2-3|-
TGTGCCAGCAGCTTGAGATCAGGGGTTAGCACAGATACGCAGTATTTT
CASSLRSGVSTDTQYF
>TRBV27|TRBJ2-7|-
TGTGCCAGCAGTTGGGATAGCTCCTACGAGCAGTACTTC
CASSWDSSYEQYF
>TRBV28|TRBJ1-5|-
TGTGCCAGCACCAAGACCTTTTATGGGGATAGCAATCAGCCCCAGCATTTT
CASTKTFYGDSNQPQHF
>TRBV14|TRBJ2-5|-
TGTGCCAGCAGCTTCAGAGGTGGGGAGACCCAGTACTTC
CASSFRGGETQYF
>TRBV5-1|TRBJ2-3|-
TGCGCCAGCAGCTCCGAAATCCGGGATACGCAGTATTTT
CASSSEIRDTQYF
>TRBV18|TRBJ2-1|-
TGTGCCAGCTCACCACAGCCCGGCAACAATGAGCAGTTCTTC
CASSPQPGNNEQFF
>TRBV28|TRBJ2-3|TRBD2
TGTGCCAGCAGTTTCAGGCTAGCGGGAGTCCCGCAGTATTTT
CASSFRLAGVPQYF
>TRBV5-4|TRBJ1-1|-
TGTGCCAGCGCCCCCGGGGGGTCCCTGTTGGGAACTGAAGCTTTCTTT
CASAPGGSLLGTEAFF
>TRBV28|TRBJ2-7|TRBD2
TGTGCCAGCAGTTTTAGGTGGCGGGAGGCCTCCTACGAGCAGTACTTC
CASSFRWREASYEQYF
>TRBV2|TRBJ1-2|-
TGTGCCAGCAGTGAAGACCAAGGGGAGGTCTATGGCTACACCTTC
CASSEDQGEVYGYTF
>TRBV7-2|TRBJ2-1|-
TGTGCCAGCAGCTTAGGTTCCCCGAGCGAGGAGTTCTTC
CASSLGSPSEEFF
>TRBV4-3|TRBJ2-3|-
TGCGCCAGCAGCCAAGAACAAAGGGACACAGATACGCAGTATTTT
CASSQEQRDTDTQYF
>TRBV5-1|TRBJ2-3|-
TGCGCCAGCACCCTCTATGGGACGGACGGCAGAGATACGCAGTATTTT
CASTLYGTDGRDTQYF
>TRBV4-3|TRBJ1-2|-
TGCGCCAGCAGCCAAGACGTGGTTGAAGATGGCTACACCTTC
CASSQDVVEDGYTF